This T cell receptor (beta chain) was recorded in a study of graft-versus-host responses after intestinal transplantation. Study in general: All of the recipients had induction that used anti-thymocyte globulin, then tacrolimus and steroids for about 3 years. Findings of the study overall: Analysis identified GvH clones in recipient marrow, with some appearing first in ileum or blood. Allografts of one patient group, those with graft-donor T cell macrochimerism, had high graft-versus-host to host-versus-graft clonal ratios. An association linked early post-transplant HvG declines with peak circulating GvH clone levels.

The V gene lost 0 bases and the J gene lost 6 bases, with 12 bases spanning the gap. The CDR3 length is 15 residues. The germline CDR1 and CDR2 sequences are LGHNA and YSLEER. Concerning this clone: Its antigen is as yet unknown.

Assay: immunoSEQ multiplex PCR; the TCRdb copy retains only in-frame clones and omits some. The sample lists tens of thousands of clones, around 94% occurring once. The sequencing here drew on PBMCs, taken 16 days after intestinal transplant. The chain is built from TRBV4-3 and TRBJ2-1, with D possibly matching TRBD2 (5 bases). This TCR came from a human patient who received an intestinal transplant, so some T cells may come from the graft donor. This CDR3 reads CASSQDRGGPNEQFF. In DNA, the CDR3 is TGCGCCAGCAGCCAAGATCGCGGAGGTCCCAATGAGCAGTTCTTC.